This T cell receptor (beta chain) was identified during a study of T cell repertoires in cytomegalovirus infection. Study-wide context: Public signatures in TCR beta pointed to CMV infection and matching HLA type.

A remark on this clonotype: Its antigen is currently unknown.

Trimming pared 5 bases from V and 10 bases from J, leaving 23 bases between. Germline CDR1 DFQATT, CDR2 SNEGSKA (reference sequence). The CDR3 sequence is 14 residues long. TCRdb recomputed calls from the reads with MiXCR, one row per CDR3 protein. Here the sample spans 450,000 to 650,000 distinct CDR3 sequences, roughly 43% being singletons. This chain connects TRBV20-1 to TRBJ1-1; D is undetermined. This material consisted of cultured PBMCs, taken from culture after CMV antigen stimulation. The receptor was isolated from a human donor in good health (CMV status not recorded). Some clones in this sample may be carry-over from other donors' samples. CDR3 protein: CSAYFPVPGIGAFF. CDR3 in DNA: TGCAGTGCTTACTTCCCGGTGCCTGGGATAGGAGCTTTCTTT.